Sequencing of this T cell receptor beta chain was carried out in a study of regulatory T cells in long-lasting Graves disease. Documented time point: persistent/refractory GD, antithyroid drugs over 5 years with positive TRAb. Scientists built the TCR library using RNA that was extracted from PBMCs. CDR3-region Arm-PCR and iRepertoire HTBI primers produced the TCR beta libraries. Using its own MiXCR run on the multiplex PCR reads, TCRdb lists one record per CDR3 protein. The table lists 400,000 to 450,000 distinct CDR3 sequences, roughly a quarter of them singletons. V was cut by 3 bases and J by 2 bases, with 8 bases left in between. Germline CDR1 reads MGHDK; CDR2 reads SYGVNS. The CDR3 has 13 amino acids.

J is TRBJ2-7 and V is TRBV25-1; D unresolved. The source is a female donor with Graves disease. The material was peripheral blood mononuclear cells (PBMCs), obtained when the disease was refractory, from a patient treated with antithyroid drugs. CDR3 residues: CASSDGVTYEQYF. CDR3 bases: TGTGCCAGCAGTGATGGGGTAACCTACGAGCAGTACTTC.